This T cell receptor (beta chain) comes out of a study of blood T cell repertoires in COVID-19. Original handling: The assay estimated nucleated cells by amplifying reference gene primers. Using immunoSEQ multiplex PCR, the repertoire was profiled, and TCRdb retains in-frame clones only, with some absent. V and J calls and clone size follow that table, whereas D and trimming were derived from the DNA. There are approximately 160,000 clones in the sample; 80% to 85% occur only once, and less than 3.5% lies in the top ten. Per germline, CDR1 SGHAT and CDR2 FQNNGV. V gave up 0 bases and J gave up 1 base; unmatched junction bases: 1. This CDR3 has 15 residues.

This chain connects TRBV11-2 to TRBJ2-3; 7 bases match TRBD2. Sample: peripheral blood. The origin of this receptor is a woman aged 60-75 years with acute or convalescent COVID-19. The CDR3 reads CASSLDTSGTDTQYF. The DNA for the CDR3 is TGTGCCAGCAGCTTAGATACTAGCGGCACAGATACGCAGTATTTT.